This TCR beta chain is drawn from a study of Ad26.COV2.S vaccination and SARS-CoV-2 variants. TCRdb keeps only in-frame clones here, not all; method: immunoSEQ multiplex PCR. The table lists more than 85,000 clones, about 78% of them singletons. The sample in question was peripheral blood, obtained after recovery from COVID-19. The clonotype was recovered from a human donor who had recovered from COVID-19.

CDR3 nucleotides: TGTGCCAGCAGCCAATACCGAAACTATGGCTACACCTTC. Amino acid sequence: CASSQYRNYGYTF. The rearrangement joins TRBV3-1 (or the pseudogene TRBV3-2) to TRBJ1-2; D is undetermined. With 2 bases removed from V and 2 bases from J, the gap between germline ends came to 6 bases. The CDR3 is 13 amino acids. Germline V lookup: CDR1 LGHDT, CDR2 YNNKEL (reference sequence).